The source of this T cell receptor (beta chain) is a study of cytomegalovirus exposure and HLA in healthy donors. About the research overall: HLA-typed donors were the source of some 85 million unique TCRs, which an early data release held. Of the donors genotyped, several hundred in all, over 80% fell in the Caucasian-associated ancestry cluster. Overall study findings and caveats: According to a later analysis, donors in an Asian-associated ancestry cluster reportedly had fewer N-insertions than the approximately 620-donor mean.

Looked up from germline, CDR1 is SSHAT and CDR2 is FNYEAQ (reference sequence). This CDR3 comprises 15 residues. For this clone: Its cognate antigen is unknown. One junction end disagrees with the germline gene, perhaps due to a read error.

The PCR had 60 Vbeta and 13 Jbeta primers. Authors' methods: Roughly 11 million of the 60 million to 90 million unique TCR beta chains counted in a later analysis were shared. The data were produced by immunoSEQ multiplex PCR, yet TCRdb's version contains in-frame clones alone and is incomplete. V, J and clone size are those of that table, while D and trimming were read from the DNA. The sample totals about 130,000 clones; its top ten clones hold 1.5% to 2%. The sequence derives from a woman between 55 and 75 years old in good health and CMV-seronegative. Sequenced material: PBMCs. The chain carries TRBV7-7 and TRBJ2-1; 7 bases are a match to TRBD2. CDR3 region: CASSLDGGGNNEQFF. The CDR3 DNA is TGTGCTAGCAGCTTAGATGGCGGGGGAAACAATGAGCAGTTCTTC. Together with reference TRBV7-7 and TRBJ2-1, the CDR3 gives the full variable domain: GAGVSQSPRYKVTKRGQDVTLRCDPISSHATLYWYQQALGQGPEFLTYFNYEAQPDKSGLPSDRFSAERPEGSISTLTIQRTEQRDSAMYRCASSLDGGGNNEQFFGPGTRLTVL.